The clone carrying this T cell receptor (beta chain) showed up just once. Its specificity is not known. Germline CDR1 is SGHDN and CDR2 is FVKESK. Trimming at V came to 0 bases and at J to 3 bases, leaving 11 bases not matched to a gene. This CDR3 contains 18 residues. This record belongs to a study of CD8 T cells in Susac syndrome. General study points: The relatively small number of individuals in the TCR sequencing and HLA analysis was acknowledged by the study. The CD4+ T cell repertoires of Susac syndrome were found to show no clonal expansion.

After extraction with the RNeasy kit, roughly 0.45 to 1 ug of the RNA was reverse transcribed using random hexamers. Coverage of TCR beta CDR3 amplification by immunoSEQ multiplex PCR extended to 54 Vbeta and 13 Jbeta. TCRdb re-analysed the immunoSEQ multiplex PCR reads in MiXCR, keeping a single row per CDR3 protein. The repertoire has 150,000 to 200,000 distinct CDR3 sequences, roughly 90% of them found once; the top ten carry 0.085% to 0.1%. The authors negatively isolated CD8+ and CD4+ T cells and FACS-enriched TEMRA cells. The TCR originated in a human donor with Susac syndrome. Sequences were obtained from CD4+ T cells from PBMCs. The rearrangement joins TRBV14 to TRBJ2-1; 7 nucleotides align to TRBD2. Here the CDR3 reads CASSQDWSSGRFYNEQFF. The CDR3 DNA follows: TGTGCCAGCAGCCAAGATTGGTCTAGCGGTAGATTCTACAATGAGCAGTTCTTC.